This paragraph covers one TCR beta chain sequence. The target antigen is unknown. The CDR3 length is 13 residues. J lost 12 bases, V lost 8 bases, and 12 bases had no gene match. Germline CDR1 SQVTM, CDR2 ANQGSEA. This sample is part of a study of post-analysis software for immune sequencing data. Study conclusions and caveats: Controls showed significantly higher normalized Chao1 diversity than did multiple sclerosis patients. Five or six TRBV segments, TRBV5-6, TRBV5-1 and TRBV20-1 among them, were found more frequent in patients than controls.

Tagging with unique molecular identifiers was a feature of the TCR beta cDNA libraries. TCRdb reprocessed the PCR reads with MiXCR, giving one entry per CDR3 protein. In the table there are about 760,000 distinct CDR3 sequences, roughly 29% of which are singletons. Sample: blood. The TCR comes from a girl under 18 with multiple sclerosis. The chain combines TRBV29-1 with TRBJ2-1, with 11 positions matching TRBD2. In nucleotides, the CDR3 is TGCAGCCTTGGGACTAGCGGAGGGGGTGGGCAGTTCTTC. Translation gives CSLGTSGGGGQFF.